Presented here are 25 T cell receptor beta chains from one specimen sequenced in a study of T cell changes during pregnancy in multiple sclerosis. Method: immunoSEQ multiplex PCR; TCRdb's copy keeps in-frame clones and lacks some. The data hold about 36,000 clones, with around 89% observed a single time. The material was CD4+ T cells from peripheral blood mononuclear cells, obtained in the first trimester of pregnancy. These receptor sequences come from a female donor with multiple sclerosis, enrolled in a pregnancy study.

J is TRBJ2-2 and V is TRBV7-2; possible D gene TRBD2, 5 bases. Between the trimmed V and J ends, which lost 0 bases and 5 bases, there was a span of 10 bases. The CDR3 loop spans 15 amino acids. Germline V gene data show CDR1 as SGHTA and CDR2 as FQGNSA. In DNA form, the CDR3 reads TGTGCCAGCAGCTTAGCTGGAGGTTGGACCGGGGAGCTGTTTTTT. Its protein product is CASSLAGGWTGELFF.

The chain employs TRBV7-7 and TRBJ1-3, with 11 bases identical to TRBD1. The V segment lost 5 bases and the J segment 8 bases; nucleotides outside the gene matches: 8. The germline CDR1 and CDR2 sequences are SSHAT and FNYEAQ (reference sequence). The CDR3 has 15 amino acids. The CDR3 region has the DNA TGTGCCAGCAGCCCAGGGACAGGGGGAACTGACACCATATATTTT. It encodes CASSPGTGGTDTIYF.

CDR3 nucleotides: TGTGCCAGCAGCCAACAGGGTTACGATACGCAGTATTTT. It translates to CASSQQGYDTQYF. This chain links TRBV7-9 with TRBJ2-3, with D perhaps matching TRBD1 (6 bases). V shed 5 bases and J shed 6 bases, with 12 bases lying between them. Germline V CDR1 and CDR2: SEHNR, FQNEAQ (reference sequence). The CDR3 contains 13 residues.

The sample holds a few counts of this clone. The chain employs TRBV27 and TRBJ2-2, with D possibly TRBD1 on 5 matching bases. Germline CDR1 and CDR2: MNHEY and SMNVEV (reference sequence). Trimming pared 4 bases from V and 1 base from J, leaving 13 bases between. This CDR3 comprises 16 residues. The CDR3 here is CASSSHPDRNTGELFF. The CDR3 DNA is TGTGCCAGCAGTTCCCACCCCGACAGGAACACCGGGGAGCTGTTTTTT.

CDR3 in amino acids: CASTLAGRSTDTQYF. CDR3 sequence (DNA): TGTGCCAGCACCCTAGCGGGGCGTAGCACAGATACGCAGTATTTT. The gene calls are TRBV9 and TRBJ2-3; 9 bases agree with TRBD2. The germline V gene has CDR1 SGDLS and CDR2 YYNGEE. The CDR3 runs to 15 residues. Trimming took 6 bases from V and 0 from J; bases not matched to a gene: 5.

The CDR3 sequence: CASSLEVAGLNEQFF. CDR3 DNA sequence: TGCGCCAGCAGCTTGGAGGTAGCGGGGCTCAATGAGCAGTTCTTC. The chain joins TRBV5-1 to TRBJ2-1; 8 bases map to TRBD2. Germline loops: CDR1 SGHRS, CDR2 YFSETQ. Germline trimming cut 0 bases from V and 6 bases from J; bases unmatched to any gene: 5. The CDR3 covers 15 residues.

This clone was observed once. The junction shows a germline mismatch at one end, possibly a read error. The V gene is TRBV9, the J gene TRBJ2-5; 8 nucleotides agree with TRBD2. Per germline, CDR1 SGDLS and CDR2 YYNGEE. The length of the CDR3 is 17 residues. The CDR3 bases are TGTGCCAGCAGCGTAGATACAGCGGGGGCCGCTCAAGAGGCCCAGTACTTC. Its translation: CASSVDTAGAAQEAQYF.

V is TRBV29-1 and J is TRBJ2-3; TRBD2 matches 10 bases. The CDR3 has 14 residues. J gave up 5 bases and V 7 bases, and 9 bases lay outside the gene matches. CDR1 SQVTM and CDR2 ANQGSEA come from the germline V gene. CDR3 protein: CSAVGLAGVDTQYF. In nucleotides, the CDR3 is TGCAGCGCCGTCGGGCTAGCGGGAGTAGATACGCAGTATTTT.

CDR3 nucleotides: TGTGCCTGGAGGGGCGGGACTAGCTCCTACAATGAGCAGTTCTTC. Its translation: CAWRGGTSSYNEQFF. The genes are TRBV30 and TRBJ2-1; 8 nucleotides line up with TRBD2. V was pared by 3 bases and J by 0 bases, with 4 bases of the junction left unmatched. Looked up from germline, CDR1 is GTSNPN and CDR2 is SVGIG (reference sequence). The CDR3 totals 15 residues.

CDR3 sequence: CASGQGAIQPQHF. The CDR3 DNA reads as TGTGCCAGTGGGCAGGGGGCAATTCAGCCCCAGCATTTT. The chain carries TRBV6-6 and TRBJ1-5, with 8 nucleotides matching TRBD1. Trimming took 9 bases from V and 6 from J; bases not matched to a gene: 7. The CDR3 has 13 amino acids. CDR1 and CDR2 from the germline V gene are MNHNY and SVGAGI (reference sequence).

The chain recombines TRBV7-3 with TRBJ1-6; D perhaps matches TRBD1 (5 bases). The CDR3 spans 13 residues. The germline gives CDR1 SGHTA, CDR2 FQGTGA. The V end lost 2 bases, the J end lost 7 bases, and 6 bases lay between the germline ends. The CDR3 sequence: CASSLGGNSPLHF. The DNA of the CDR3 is TGTGCCAGCAGCTTAGGGGGGAATTCACCCCTCCACTTT.

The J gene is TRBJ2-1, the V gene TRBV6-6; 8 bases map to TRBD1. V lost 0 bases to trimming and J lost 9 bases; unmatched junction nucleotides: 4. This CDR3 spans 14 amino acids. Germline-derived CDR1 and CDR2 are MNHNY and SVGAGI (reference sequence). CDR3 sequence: CASSYSTGAAEQFF. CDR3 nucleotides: TGTGCCAGCAGTTACTCGACAGGGGCCGCTGAGCAGTTCTTC.

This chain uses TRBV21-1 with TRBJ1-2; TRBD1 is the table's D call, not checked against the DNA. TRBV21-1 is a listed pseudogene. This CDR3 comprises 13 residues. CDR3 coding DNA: TGTGCCAGCAGCAGGGACAGGGCCTCTGGCTACACCTTC. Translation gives CASSRDRASGYTF.

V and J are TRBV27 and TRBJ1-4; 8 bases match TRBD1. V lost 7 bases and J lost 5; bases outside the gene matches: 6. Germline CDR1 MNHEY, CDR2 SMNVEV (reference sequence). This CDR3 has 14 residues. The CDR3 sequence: CASTSDRENEKLFF. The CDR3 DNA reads TGTGCCAGCACCTCGGACAGGGAGAATGAAAAACTGTTTTTT.

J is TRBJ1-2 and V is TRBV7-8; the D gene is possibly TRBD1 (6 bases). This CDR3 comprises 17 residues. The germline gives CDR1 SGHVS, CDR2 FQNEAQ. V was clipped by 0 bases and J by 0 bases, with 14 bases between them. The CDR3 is CASSLARWGLANYGYTF. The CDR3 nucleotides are TGTGCCAGCAGCTTAGCGCGGTGGGGGCTCGCTAACTATGGCTACACCTTC.

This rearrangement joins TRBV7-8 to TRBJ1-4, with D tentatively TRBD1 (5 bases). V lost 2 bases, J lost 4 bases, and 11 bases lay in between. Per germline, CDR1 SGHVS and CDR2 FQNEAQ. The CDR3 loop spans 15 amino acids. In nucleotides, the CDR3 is TGTGCCAGCAGCTTACCGGGACTTCGTAATGAAAAACTGTTTTTT. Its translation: CASSLPGLRNEKLFF.

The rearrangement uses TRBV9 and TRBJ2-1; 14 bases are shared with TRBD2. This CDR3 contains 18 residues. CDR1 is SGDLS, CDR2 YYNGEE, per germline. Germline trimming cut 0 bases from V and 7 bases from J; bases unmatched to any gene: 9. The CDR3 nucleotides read TGTGCCAGCAGCGTAGGGATGGGGACTAGCGGGAGTCCAAATGAGCAGTTCTTC. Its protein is CASSVGMGTSGSPNEQFF.

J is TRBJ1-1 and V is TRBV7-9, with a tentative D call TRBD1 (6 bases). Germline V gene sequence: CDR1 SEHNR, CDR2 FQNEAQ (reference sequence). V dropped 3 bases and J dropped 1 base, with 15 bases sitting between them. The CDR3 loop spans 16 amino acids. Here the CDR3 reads CASSFGSGASNTEAFF. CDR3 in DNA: TGTGCCAGCAGCTTTGGTTCAGGGGCTTCGAACACTGAAGCTTTCTTT.

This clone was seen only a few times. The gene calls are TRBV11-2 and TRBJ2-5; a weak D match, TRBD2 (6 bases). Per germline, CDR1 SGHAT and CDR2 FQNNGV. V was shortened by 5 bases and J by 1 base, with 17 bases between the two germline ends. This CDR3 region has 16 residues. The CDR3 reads CASSLFGSRGQETQYF. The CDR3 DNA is TGTGCCAGCAGCCTATTCGGGAGCCGGGGCCAAGAGACCCAGTACTTC.

The CDR3 here is CASSQTSGNYNEQFF. The CDR3 nucleotides read TGCGCCAGCAGCCAGACTAGCGGGAACTACAATGAGCAGTTCTTC. The chain is built from TRBV4-1 and TRBJ2-1; 11 bases match TRBD2. The CDR3 spans 15 residues. Germline-derived CDR1 and CDR2 are MGHRA and YSYEKL. The junction had 1 base not matched to a gene; V was cut back by 3 bases and J by 3 bases.

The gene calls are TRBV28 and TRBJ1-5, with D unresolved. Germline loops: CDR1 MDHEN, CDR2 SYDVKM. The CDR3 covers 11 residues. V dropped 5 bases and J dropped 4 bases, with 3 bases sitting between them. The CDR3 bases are TGTGCCAGCAGTCGTAATCAGCCCCAGCATTTT. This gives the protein CASSRNQPQHF.

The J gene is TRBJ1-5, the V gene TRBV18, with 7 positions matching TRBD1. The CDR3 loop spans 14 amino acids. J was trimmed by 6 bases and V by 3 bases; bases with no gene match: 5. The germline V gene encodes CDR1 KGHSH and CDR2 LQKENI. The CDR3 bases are TGTGCCAGCTCACCTGACAGGGCTGTTCAGCCCCAGCATTTT. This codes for CASSPDRAVQPQHF.

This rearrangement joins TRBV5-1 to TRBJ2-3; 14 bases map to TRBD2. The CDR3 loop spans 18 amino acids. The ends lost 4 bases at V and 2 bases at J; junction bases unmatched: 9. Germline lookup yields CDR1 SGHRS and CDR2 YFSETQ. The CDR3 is CASSIGLAGGLLTDTQYF. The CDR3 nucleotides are TGCGCCAGCAGCATTGGACTAGCGGGAGGTCTCCTCACAGATACGCAGTATTTT. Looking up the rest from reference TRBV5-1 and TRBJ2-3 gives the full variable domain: KAGVTQTPRYLIKTRGQQVTLSCSPISGHRSVSWYQQTPGQGLQFLFEYFSETQRNKGNFPGRFSGRQFSNSRSEMNVSTLELGDSALYLCASSIGLAGGLLTDTQYFGPGTRLTVL.

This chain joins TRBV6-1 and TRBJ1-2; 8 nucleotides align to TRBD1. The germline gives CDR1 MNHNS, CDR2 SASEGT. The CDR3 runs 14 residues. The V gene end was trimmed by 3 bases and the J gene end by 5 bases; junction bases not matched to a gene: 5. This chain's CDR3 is CASSDWQGAYGYTF. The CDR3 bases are TGTGCCAGCAGTGACTGGCAGGGGGCATATGGCTACACCTTC.

The CDR3 DNA is TGTGCCAGCAGCCCCACCCGGGGTCCGGATACGCAGTATTTT. Translation: CASSPTRGPDTQYF. This chain joins TRBV27 and TRBJ2-3; perhaps TRBD2 as D (5 bases). The V and J ends lost 6 bases and 6 bases respectively, with 16 bases between them. Looked up from germline, CDR1 is MNHEY and CDR2 is SMNVEV (reference sequence). CDR3 length: 14 amino acids.